This T cell receptor (beta chain) was recorded in a study of cytomegalovirus exposure and HLA in healthy donors. Whole-study results and caveats: In a later analysis, across HLA loci, associated TCR counts were highest for DRB1, lowest for HLA-C.

This PCR relied on a set of 60 Vbeta primers and 13 Jbeta primers. Assay: immunoSEQ multiplex PCR; the TCRdb copy retains only in-frame clones and omits some. This sample has over 150,000 clones, with roughly four fifths found just once. For this clone: Antigen unknown.

CDR1 SQVTM and CDR2 ANQGSEA come from the germline V gene. Trimming removed 0 bases from V and 3 bases from J; junction bases left unmatched: 7. The CDR3 totals 17 residues. Sequenced: PBMCs. The source of this sequence is a girl aged 2 to 9 in good health and CMV-seropositive. The gene calls are TRBV29-1 and TRBJ2-3; 12 positions match TRBD2. The CDR3 bases are TGCAGCGTTGAAGACCCGGCGACTAGCGGGAGTACAGATACGCAGTATTTT. It translates to CSVEDPATSGSTDTQYF.